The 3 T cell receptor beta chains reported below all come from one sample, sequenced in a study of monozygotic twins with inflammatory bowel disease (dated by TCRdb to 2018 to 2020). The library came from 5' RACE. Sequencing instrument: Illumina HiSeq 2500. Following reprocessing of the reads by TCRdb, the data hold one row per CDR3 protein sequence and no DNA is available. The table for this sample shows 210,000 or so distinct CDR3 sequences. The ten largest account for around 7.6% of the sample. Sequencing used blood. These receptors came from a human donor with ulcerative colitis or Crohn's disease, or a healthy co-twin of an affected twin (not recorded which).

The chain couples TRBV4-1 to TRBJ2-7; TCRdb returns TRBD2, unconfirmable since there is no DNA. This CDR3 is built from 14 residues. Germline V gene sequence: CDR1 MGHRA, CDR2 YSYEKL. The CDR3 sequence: CASSPGLADYEQYF.

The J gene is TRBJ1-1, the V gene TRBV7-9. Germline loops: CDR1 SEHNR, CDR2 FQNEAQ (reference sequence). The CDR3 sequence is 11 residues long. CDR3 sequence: CASSSNSHPFF.

CDR3 in amino acids: CASSGGKVYEQYF. V and J are TRBV28 and TRBJ2-7; TCRdb picks TRBD2, but there is no DNA to check that call. This CDR3 contains 13 residues. Germline-derived CDR1 and CDR2 are MDHEN and SYDVKM.